A single sample gave rise to the 31 T cell receptor beta chains below, sequenced in a study of OX40 agonist ivuxolimab in advanced cancers. Produced via immunoSEQ multiplex PCR; TCRdb's table is partial and in-frame only. The table records about 67,000 clones, around 93% of them present only once. The sequenced sample was CD4+ or CD8+ T cells sorted from blood, obtained in a trial of the OX40 agonist ivuxolimab. The receptors were gathered from an adult with an advanced solid tumor such as melanoma, head and neck, liver or kidney cancer.

The chain has TRBV28 and TRBJ1-1, with 7 bases aligning to TRBD1. This CDR3 is 16 amino acids long. J gave up 7 bases and V 3 bases, and 14 bases lay outside the gene matches. Germline CDR1 MDHEN, CDR2 SYDVKM. The CDR3 region is CASSFLTGPRVFEAFF. CDR3 DNA: TGTGCCAGCAGTTTTTTGACAGGGCCCAGAGTATTTGAAGCTTTCTTT.

The chain couples TRBV5-1 to TRBJ2-7; a weak D match, TRBD1 (6 bases). V was pared by 5 bases and J by 4 bases, with 13 bases between. Per germline, CDR1 SGHRS and CDR2 YFSETQ. The CDR3 runs 13 residues. The CDR3 region has the DNA TGCGCCAGCAGAGGGGATACAGGGTACGAGCAGTACTTC. Amino acids: CASRGDTGYEQYF.

This clone was recorded once. The chain employs TRBV29-1 and TRBJ1-1, with no clear D. The germline V gene encodes CDR1 SQVTM and CDR2 ANQGSEA. The V end was cut by 3 bases, the J end by 6 bases, with 8 bases between. The CDR3 is 11 amino acids. CDR3 in amino acids: CSVEEVAEAFF. The DNA of the CDR3 is TGCAGCGTTGAGGAGGTCGCTGAAGCTTTCTTT.

The chain links TRBV19 to TRBJ1-1; 9 bases align to TRBD1. J was trimmed by 5 bases and V by 3 bases; bases with no gene match: 4. The CDR3 is made up of 14 amino acids. Per germline, CDR1 LNHDA and CDR2 SQIVND (reference sequence). The CDR3 nucleotides are TGTGCCAGTAGTATGGACAGGGGTTGGACTGAAGCTTTCTTT. This gives the protein CASSMDRGWTEAFF.

This sequence joins TRBV29-1 and TRBJ1-5; D is unclear. CDR3 length: 11 amino acids. Germline V gene data show CDR1 as SQVTM and CDR2 as ANQGSEA. V lost 6 bases to trimming and J lost 5 bases, with 8 bases between them. The CDR3 sequence is CSVASDQPQHF. As DNA, the CDR3 is TGCAGCGTCGCCAGTGATCAGCCCCAGCATTTT.

This clone was seen a single time. This chain uses TRBV27 with TRBJ2-5; 9 bases map to TRBD2. V was pared by 10 bases and J by 8 bases, with 14 bases of the junction left unmatched. The CDR3 consists of 14 residues. In germline, CDR1 is MNHEY, CDR2 SMNVEV (reference sequence). CDR3: CATRLIAGDITQYF. The CDR3 nucleotides are TGTGCCACCCGCTTAATAGCGGGAGATATAACCCAGTACTTC.

This clone was detected only once. The chain employs TRBV13 and TRBJ2-7; maybe TRBD1 (6 bases). Looked up from germline, CDR1 is PRHDT and CDR2 is FYEKMQ (reference sequence). This CDR3 is built from 14 residues. The V and J ends lost 0 bases and 6 bases respectively, with 12 bases between them. The CDR3 DNA sequence: TGTGCCAGCAGCTTAGGGGGGGCTGAAGGCGAGCAGTACTTC. This gives the protein CASSLGGAEGEQYF. Combining the CDR3 with reference TRBV13 and TRBJ2-7 gives the whole variable domain AAGVIQSPRHLIKEKRETATLKCYPIPRHDTVYWYQQGPGQDPQFLISFYEKMQSDKGSIPDRFSAQQFSDYHSELNMSSLELGDSALYFCASSLGGAEGEQYFGPGTRLTVT.

The genes are TRBV11-3 and TRBJ2-7, with D possibly TRBD2 on 6 matching bases. CDR1 is SGHNT, CDR2 YENEEA, per germline. This CDR3 spans 13 amino acids. Trimming took 5 bases from V and 3 from J, leaving 11 bases between them. The CDR3 DNA reads as TGTGCCAGCAGCCTGGGACTTTACTACGAGCAGTACTTC. Protein product: CASSLGLYYEQYF. The variable domain in full, with the rest retrieved from reference TRBV11-3 and TRBJ2-7, is EAGVVQSPRYKIIEKKQPVAFWCNPISGHNTLYWYLQNLGQGPELLIRYENEEAVDDSQLPKDRFSAERLKGVDSTLKIQPAELGDSAVYLCASSLGLYYEQYFGPGTRLTVT.

The chain combines TRBV9 with TRBJ2-7, with D possibly being TRBD1 or TRBD2 (6 bases each). V lost 0 bases and J lost 5, with 12 bases in between. From germline, CDR1 is SGDLS and CDR2 YYNGEE. CDR3 length: 14 amino acids. The CDR3 DNA sequence: TGTGCCAGCAGCGTAGCAGGGGACTTAGACGAGCAGTACTTC. It yields the protein CASSVAGDLDEQYF.

The rearrangement uses TRBV6-1 and TRBJ1-5; 7 nucleotides line up with TRBD1. The germline V gene encodes CDR1 MNHNS and CDR2 SASEGT. With V trimmed by 4 bases and J by 0 bases, 6 bases remained unmatched. The CDR3 length is 16 residues. Written as DNA, the CDR3 is TGTGCCAGCAGTGTGGGACAGCCACATAGCAATCAGCCCCAGCATTTT. Its protein product is CASSVGQPHSNQPQHF.

J is TRBJ2-1 and V is TRBV27; 8 bases are shared with TRBD2. This CDR3 is 16 amino acids long. Germline lookup yields CDR1 MNHEY and CDR2 SMNVEV (reference sequence). After removal of 2 bases from V and 9 bases from J, the junction contained 12 bases not matched to a gene. The CDR3 nucleotides read TGTGCCAGCAGTTTAAGGGCGGGAGGCCCAGGGAGTGAGCAGTTCTTC. Translated: CASSLRAGGPGSEQFF.

This clone occurred once. V usage is TRBV5-6 and J usage is TRBJ1-1; D is possibly TRBD1 (5 bases). Deletions cut 4 bases from V and 0 bases from J, with 19 bases between. The CDR3 is made up of 17 amino acids. Germline V lookup: CDR1 SGHDT, CDR2 YYEEEE. The CDR3 DNA is TGTGCCAGCAGCGCCCCACTCTGGGGGGGAATGAACACTGAAGCTTTCTTT. It is translated as CASSAPLWGGMNTEAFF.

This chain links TRBV6-1 with TRBJ1-5; TRBD1 aligns across 7 bases. The J segment lost 3 bases and the V segment lost 5 bases, leaving 4 bases of the junction unmatched. This CDR3 comprises 14 residues. In germline, CDR1 is MNHNS, CDR2 SASEGT. CDR3 region: CASSRDRANQPQHF. The DNA for the CDR3 is TGTGCCAGCAGTAGGGACAGAGCCAATCAGCCCCAGCATTTT.

The genes are TRBV4-1 and TRBJ2-3, with unresolved D. V gave up 1 base and J gave up 0 bases, with 8 bases separating them. Germline-derived CDR1 and CDR2 are MGHRA and YSYEKL. This CDR3 has 15 amino acids. The CDR3 nucleotides read TGCGCCAGCAGCCAAGGGGTATCTAGCACAGATACGCAGTATTTT. Its protein is CASSQGVSSTDTQYF.

The chain couples TRBV7-9 to TRBJ2-1; 7 bases line up with TRBD2. Trimming took 5 bases from V and 16 from J; bases not matched to a gene: 11. Germline CDR1 is SEHNR and CDR2 is FQNEAQ (reference sequence). There are 12 residues in the CDR3. CDR3 protein: CASSPGDSGLFF. The CDR3 DNA is TGTGCCAGCAGCCCTGGTGATAGCGGGTTATTCTTC.

The genes are TRBV7-9 and TRBJ2-5; D call uncertain. Germline V CDR1 and CDR2: SEHNR, FQNEAQ (reference sequence). V lost 2 bases, J lost 4 bases, and 5 bases lay in between. The CDR3 is made up of 12 amino acids. CDR3 sequence: CASSLNPETQYF. The CDR3 DNA is TGTGCCAGCAGCTTAAACCCAGAGACCCAGTACTTC. The whole variable domain, filled in from reference TRBV7-9 and TRBJ2-5, reads DTGVSQNPRHKITKRGQNVTFRCDPISEHNRLYWYRQTLGQGPEFLTYFQNEAQLEKSRLLSDRFSAERPKGSFSTLEIQRTEQGDSAMYLCASSLNPETQYFGPGTRLLVL.

The chain carries TRBV27 and TRBJ2-7; TRBD2 matches at 11 bases. There are 15 residues in the CDR3. Per germline, CDR1 MNHEY and CDR2 SMNVEV (reference sequence). J was trimmed by 6 bases and V by 5 bases; bases with no gene match: 9. Here the CDR3 reads CASSPGTSGQGEQYF. The CDR3 DNA reads as TGTGCCAGCAGTCCCGGGACTAGCGGCCAGGGCGAGCAGTACTTC.

The chain carries TRBV7-2 and TRBJ1-1; tentatively, D is TRBD1 (5 bases). Germline V CDR1 and CDR2: SGHTA, FQGNSA. Trimming left V 3 bases short and J 3 bases short, with 11 bases between. The CDR3 runs 14 residues. The CDR3 bases are TGTGCCAGCAGCTTTTTTGGGGGGGACACTGAAGCTTTCTTT. Translating gives CASSFFGGDTEAFF.

The rearrangement joins TRBV6-5 to TRBJ2-7; TRBD2 agrees at 14 bases. Germline-derived CDR1 and CDR2 are MNHEY and SVGAGI. The CDR3 sequence is 14 residues long. V lost 4 bases to trimming and J lost 9 bases; unmatched junction nucleotides: 5. The DNA for the CDR3 is TGTGCCAGCAGTTGGGGGGGACTAGCGGGAGTGCAGTACTTC. This gives the protein CASSWGGLAGVQYF.

This CDR3 is CASSQGVSQPQHF. The CDR3 DNA follows: TGCGCCAGCAGCCAAGGAGTGAGTCAGCCCCAGCATTTT. The chain recombines TRBV4-1 with TRBJ1-5; no definite D call. V lost 1 base, J lost 6 bases, and 7 bases lay in between. This CDR3 is 13 amino acids long. Germline V gene lookup returns CDR1 MGHRA and CDR2 YSYEKL.

This clone was counted once. The chain employs TRBV6-5 and TRBJ2-7, with 7 bases lining up with TRBD2. Trimming cost V 6 bases and J 2 bases; bases outside gene matches: 7. The CDR3 is 14 residues long. Germline assignment: CDR1 MNHEY and CDR2 SVGAGI. DNA of the CDR3: TGTGCCAGCAGCAATAGCGGGCGGGCCTACGAGCAGTACTTC. It is translated as CASSNSGRAYEQYF.

The count of this clone is one. The chain links TRBV27 to TRBJ1-5, with D tentatively TRBD1 (5 bases). This CDR3 contains 13 residues. The germline gives CDR1 MNHEY, CDR2 SMNVEV (reference sequence). Trimming pared 6 bases from V and 5 bases from J, leaving 11 bases between. This CDR3 is CASSRGTYQPQHF. Here the CDR3 DNA reads TGTGCCAGCAGCCGAGGGACCTATCAGCCCCAGCATTTT.

This clone has just one count. CDR3 sequence reads: CASQVSTSPSGGWETQYF. CDR3 sequence (DNA): TGTGCCAGCCAGGTTTCAACATCGCCTAGCGGAGGGTGGGAGACCCAGTACTTC. The chain uses TRBV2 and TRBJ2-5, with 7 bases that match TRBD2. After removal of 8 bases from V and 5 bases from J, the junction contained 23 bases not matched to a gene. The CDR3 is 18 residues long. Germline CDR1 is SNHLY and CDR2 is FYNNEI.

The rearrangement joins TRBV4-1 to TRBJ1-5, with unresolved D. The V end was cut by 0 bases, the J end by 2 bases, with 8 bases between. The V gene's germline CDR1 is MGHRA and CDR2 YSYEKL. The CDR3 has 15 amino acids. In DNA form, the CDR3 reads TGCGCCAGCAGCCAAGATCTTCCCGGCAATCAGCCCCAGCATTTT. It encodes CASSQDLPGNQPQHF.

This chain joins TRBV2 and TRBJ1-2; tentative D call: TRBD1 (5 bases). The CDR3 extends over 19 amino acids. Trimming stripped 6 bases from V and 1 base from J, with 27 bases between. CDR1 is SNHLY and CDR2 is FYNNEI in the germline V gene. The CDR3 here is CASSEPMETVWGINYGYTF. The CDR3 nucleotides read TGTGCCAGCAGCGAACCCATGGAAACAGTTTGGGGGATTAACTATGGCTACACCTTC.

The rearrangement uses TRBV10-1 and TRBJ1-3; D is ambiguous. The germline V gene has CDR1 WNHNN and CDR2 SYGVQD (reference sequence). This CDR3 has 14 residues. V was cut by 3 bases and J by 0 bases, with 6 bases left in between. The CDR3 spells CASSDKSSGNTIYF. In nucleotides, the CDR3 is TGCGCCAGCAGTGACAAGAGCTCTGGAAACACCATATATTTT.

The chain has TRBV27 and TRBJ1-6; 9 nucleotides align to TRBD1. The CDR3 runs to 18 residues. Trimming cost V 6 bases and J 8 bases; bases outside gene matches: 17. CDR1 and CDR2 (germline): MNHEY, SMNVEV (reference sequence). The CDR3 protein is CASSIRQGGSLIYSPLHF. CDR3 nucleotide sequence: TGTGCCAGCAGCATAAGACAGGGGGGAAGTCTAATTTATTCACCCCTCCACTTT.

The rearrangement uses TRBV2 and TRBJ2-7, with TRBD1 matching 9 bases. The junction had 15 bases not matched to a gene; V was cut back by 11 bases and J by 4 bases. Germline assignment: CDR1 SNHLY and CDR2 FYNNEI. The CDR3 runs to 15 residues. The CDR3 protein is CAPRLQGAIIYEQYF. The CDR3 nucleotides are TGTGCCCCCCGCCTACAGGGGGCCATTATTTACGAGCAGTACTTC.

The gene calls are TRBV7-2 and TRBJ2-3, with 13 bases that match TRBD2. The germline V gene encodes CDR1 SGHTA and CDR2 FQGNSA. The CDR3 extends over 15 amino acids. After removal of 2 bases from V and 6 bases from J, the junction contained 2 bases not matched to a gene. CDR3 sequence reads: CASSLRTSGGDTQYF. CDR3 bases: TGTGCCAGCAGCTTAAGGACTAGCGGGGGTGATACGCAGTATTTT.

The rearrangement uses TRBV7-8 and TRBJ2-7, with TRBD2 identical over 11 bases. V was pared by 2 bases and J by 3 bases, with 15 bases of the junction left unmatched. Germline-derived CDR1 and CDR2 are SGHVS and FQNEAQ. There are 19 residues in the CDR3. This chain's CDR3 is CASSLFFLAGGMARYEQYF. DNA of the CDR3: TGTGCCAGCAGCTTATTCTTCCTAGCGGGAGGAATGGCTCGCTACGAGCAGTACTTC.

J is TRBJ2-7 and V is TRBV27; perhaps TRBD2 as D (6 bases). The CDR3 runs to 13 residues. The ends were cut back, 3 bases at V and 6 bases at J, with 12 bases in the middle. Per germline, CDR1 MNHEY and CDR2 SMNVEV (reference sequence). In DNA, the CDR3 is TGTGCCAGCAGTTTCGGCGGGAAGGTCGAGCAGTACTTC. Translated: CASSFGGKVEQYF.